Below, one T cell receptor beta chain is given with its context. Its antigen is unidentified. This sample was taken from a study of vaccination and CD4 T cells after COVID-19. As for the study in general: Six male and four female convalescents took part, two of them Hispanic.

The CDR3 is made up of 14 amino acids. With 4 bases removed from V and 3 bases from J, the gap between germline ends came to 13 bases. Germline CDR1 and CDR2: SGHRS and YFSETQ. The Oncomine TCR Beta short-read assay generated sequence data from the DNA of cultured CD4+ T cells. A single record per CDR3 protein comes from TCRdb applying MiXCR to the PCR reads. The sample yields some 11,000 distinct CDR3 sequences, approximately 30% seen once. Treatment in this sample: roughly 10-day PBMC culture with coronavirus spike peptide pools or control peptides (ViraFEST assay). ViraFEST used peptide pools to expand antigen-specific T cells and subsequently sequenced their TCRs. Each well received 2 million to 2.5 million PBMCs, cultured with approximately 10 IU/ml IL-2 and around 9.8 ug/ml peptide pools. Cells were cultured for nine to eleven days, and then CD4+ T cells were isolated by negative selection.

Sequenced here: CD4+ T cells from blood, cultured in vitro, sampled after SARS-CoV-2 vaccination. V is TRBV5-1 and J is TRBJ1-2, with a tentative D call TRBD1 (5 bases). The receptor was derived from a human donor who had recovered from COVID-19. The CDR3 reads CASSDPGRDYGYTF. The CDR3 region has the DNA TGCGCCAGCAGCGACCCGGGACGGGACTATGGCTACACCTTC. Combining the CDR3 with reference TRBV5-1 and TRBJ1-2 gives the whole variable domain KAGVTQTPRYLIKTRGQQVTLSCSPISGHRSVSWYQQTPGQGLQFLFEYFSETQRNKGNFPGRFSGRQFSNSRSEMNVSTLELGDSALYLCASSDPGRDYGYTFGSGTRLTVV.